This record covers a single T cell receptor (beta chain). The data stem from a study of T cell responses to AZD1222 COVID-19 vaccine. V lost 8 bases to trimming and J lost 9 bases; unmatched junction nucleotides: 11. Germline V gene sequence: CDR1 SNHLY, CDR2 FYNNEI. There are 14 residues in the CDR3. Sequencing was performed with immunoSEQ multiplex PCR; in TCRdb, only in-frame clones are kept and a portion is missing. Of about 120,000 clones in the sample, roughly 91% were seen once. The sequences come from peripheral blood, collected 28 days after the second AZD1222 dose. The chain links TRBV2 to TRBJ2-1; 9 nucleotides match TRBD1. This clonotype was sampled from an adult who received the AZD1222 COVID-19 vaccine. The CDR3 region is CASPRGQGGGEQFF. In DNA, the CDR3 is TGTGCCAGCCCGAGGGGACAGGGAGGTGGTGAGCAGTTCTTC. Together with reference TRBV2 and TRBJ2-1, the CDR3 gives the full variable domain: EPEVTQTPSHQVTQMGQEVILRCVPISNHLYFYWYRQILGQKVEFLVSFYNNEISEKSEIFDDQFSVERPDGSNFTLKIRSTKLEDSAMYFCASPRGQGGGEQFFGPGTRLTVL.